Listed below are T cell receptor beta chains from one sample, sequenced in a study of pediatric ulcerative colitis. The method was immunoSEQ multiplex PCR; TCRdb's version includes in-frame clones alone and lacks a portion of them. The sample carries around 61,000 clones, roughly nine tenths recorded once. The specimen was blood. The receptor set was obtained from a boy between 10 and 17 years old with severe ulcerative colitis. The CDR3 runs from the conserved cysteine through the conserved F or W. D genes are given only for firm matches. Size values are once, few and many counts, or a class for expanded clones, and some rows have none.

V gene	J gene	clone size	D gene	CDR3 DNA	CDR3 protein
TRBV6-6	TRBJ2-7	NA	NA	TGTGCCAGCACTTACGGGCGCTCCTACGAGCAGTACTTC	CASTYGRSYEQYF
TRBV7-2	TRBJ2-7	NA	NA	TGTGCCAGCAGCTCAAGCTCCTACGAGCAGTACTTC	CASSSSSYEQYF
TRBV13	TRBJ2-1	NA	NA	TGTGCCAGCAGCTCTCCCGGGACTGGATACAATGAGCAGTTCTTC	CASSSPGTGYNEQFF
TRBV10-2	TRBJ2-4	NA	NA	TGCGCCAGCAGTGAATCCGGACCTATGCTAGCCAAAAACATTCAGTACTTC	CASSESGPMLAKNIQYF
TRBV27	TRBJ1-2	NA	NA	TGTGCCAGCATGGATCTGTGGAACTATGGCTACACCTTC	CASMDLWNYGYTF
TRBV9	TRBJ2-7	NA	NA	TGTGCCAGCAGCGCCAGGGTTGGCGGCGGCGAGCAGTACTTC	CASSARVGGGEQYF
TRBV7-9	TRBJ2-1	NA	TRBD1	TGTGCCAGCAGCTGGACAGGGGGAATATACAATGAGCAGTTCTTC	CASSWTGGIYNEQFF
TRBV14	TRBJ2-1	NA	NA	TGTGCCAGCAGCCAAAGAAATGAGCAGTTCTTC	CASSQRNEQFF
TRBV2	TRBJ2-3	once	NA	TGTGCCAGCAGTGCAGGGAGTAGGGCAGATACGCAGTATTTT	CASSAGSRADTQYF
TRBV5-4	TRBJ2-5	NA	TRBD2	TGTGCCAGCAGCTTTAGATTGGTGACTAGCGGTCAAGAGACCCAGTACTTC	CASSFRLVTSGQETQYF